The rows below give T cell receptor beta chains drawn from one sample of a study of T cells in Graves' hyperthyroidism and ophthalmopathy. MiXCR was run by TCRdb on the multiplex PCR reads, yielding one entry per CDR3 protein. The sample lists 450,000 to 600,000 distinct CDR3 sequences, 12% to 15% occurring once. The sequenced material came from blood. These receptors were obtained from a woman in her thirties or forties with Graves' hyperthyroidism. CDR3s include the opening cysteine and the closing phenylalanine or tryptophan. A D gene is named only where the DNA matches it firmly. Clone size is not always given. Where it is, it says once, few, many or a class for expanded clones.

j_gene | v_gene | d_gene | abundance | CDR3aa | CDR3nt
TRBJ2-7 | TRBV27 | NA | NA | CASRLLGTYEQYF | TGTGCCAGCAGGCTCCTGGGGACCTACGAGCAGTACTTC
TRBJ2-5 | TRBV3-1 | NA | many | CASTVSGVEETQYF | TGTGCCAGCACCGTATCCGGAGTGGAGGAGACCCAGTACTTC
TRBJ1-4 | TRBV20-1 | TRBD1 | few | CSARDRESEKLFF | TGCAGTGCTAGGGACAGGGAAAGTGAAAAACTGTTTTTT
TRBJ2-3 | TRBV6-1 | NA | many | CASSAGLTRDTQYF | TGTGCCAGCAGTGCGGGGCTGACGAGGGATACGCAGTATTTT
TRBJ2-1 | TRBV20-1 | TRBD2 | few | CSADAGAAYNEQFF | TGCAGTGCTGACGCGGGAGCCGCCTACAATGAGCAGTTCTTC
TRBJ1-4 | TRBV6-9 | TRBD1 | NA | CASSYRDSYNEKLFF | TGTGCCAGCAGTTATCGGGACAGTTATAATGAAAAACTGTTTTTT
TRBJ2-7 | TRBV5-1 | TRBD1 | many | CASSEISGTASYEQYF | TGCGCCAGCAGCGAGATCTCCGGGACAGCCTCCTACGAGCAGTACTTC
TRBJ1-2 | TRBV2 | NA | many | CASLVGQADGYTF | TGTGCCAGCCTGGTAGGGCAGGCGGATGGCTACACCTTC
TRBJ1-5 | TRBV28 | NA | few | CATLRGGQPQHF | TGTGCCACCCTCCGGGGGGGTCAGCCCCAGCATTTT
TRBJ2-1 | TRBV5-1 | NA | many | CASSLRQEYNEQFF | TGCGCCAGCAGCCTTAGACAAGAATACAATGAGCAGTTCTTC
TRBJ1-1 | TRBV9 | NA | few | CASSVRAELNTEAFF | TGTGCCAGCAGCGTAAGGGCAGAACTGAACACTGAAGCTTTCTTT
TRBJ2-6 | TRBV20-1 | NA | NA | CSARGQGTGANVLTF | TGCAGTGCCCGAGGTCAGGGGACTGGGGCCAACGTCCTGACTTTC
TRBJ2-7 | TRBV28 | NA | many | CATIGWDSYEQYF | TGTGCCACGATAGGATGGGACTCCTACGAGCAGTACTTC
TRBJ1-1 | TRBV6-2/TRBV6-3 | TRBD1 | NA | CASSGGQLDTEAFF | TGTGCCAGCAGTGGGGGACAGCTCGACACTGAAGCTTTCTTT
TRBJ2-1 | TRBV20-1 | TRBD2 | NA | CSARVAGVSNEQFF | TGCAGTGCTAGAGTAGCGGGAGTTTCCAATGAGCAGTTCTTC
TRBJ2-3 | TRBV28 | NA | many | CASRPGPFTDTQYF | TGTGCCAGCAGGCCGGGACCATTCACAGATACGCAGTATTTT
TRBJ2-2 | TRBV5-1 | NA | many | CASSSAGPVGGELFF | TGCGCCAGCAGCTCGGCAGGTCCAGTGGGCGGGGAGCTGTTTTTT
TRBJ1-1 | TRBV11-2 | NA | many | CASSYREGTTEAFF | TGTGCCAGCAGCTACCGGGAGGGGACCACTGAAGCTTTCTTT
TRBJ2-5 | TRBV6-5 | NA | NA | CASILDSPLETQYF | NA
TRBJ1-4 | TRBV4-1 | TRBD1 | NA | CASSQSGTGHEKLFF | TGCGCCAGCAGCCAGTCCGGGACAGGGCATGAAAAACTGTTTTTT
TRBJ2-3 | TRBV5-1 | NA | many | CASSARGETDTQYF | TGCGCCAGCAGTGCCCGAGGCGAGACAGATACGCAGTATTTT
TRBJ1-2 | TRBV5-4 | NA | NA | CASSFDRLYGYTF | TGTGCCAGCAGCTTTGACAGACTCTATGGCTACACCTTC
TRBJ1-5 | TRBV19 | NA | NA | CASSKEGRVNQPQHF | TGTGCCAGTAGTAAGGAGGGCAGGGTAAATCAGCCCCAGCATTTT
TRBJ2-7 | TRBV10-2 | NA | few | CASRDLQGPYEQYF | TGCGCCAGCAGAGATCTACAGGGACCCTACGAGCAGTACTTC
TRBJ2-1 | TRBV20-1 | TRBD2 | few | CSARDGLAGDNEQFF | TGCAGTGCTAGAGATGGGCTAGCGGGAGACAATGAGCAGTTCTTC
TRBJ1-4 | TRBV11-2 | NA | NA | CASSLIQGATNEKLFF | TGTGCCAGCAGCCTTATACAGGGAGCAACTAATGAAAAACTGTTTTTT
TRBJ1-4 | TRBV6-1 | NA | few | CASSELKGSGEKLFF | TGTGCCAGCAGTGAACTTAAGGGGAGCGGGGAAAAACTGTTTTTT
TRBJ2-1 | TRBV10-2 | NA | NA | CASSVKSGAEVYNEQFF | TGCGCCAGCAGCGTTAAATCTGGGGCGGAGGTTTACAATGAGCAGTTCTTC
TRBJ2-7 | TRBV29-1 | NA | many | CSVVPLASSYEQYF | TGCAGCGTTGTTCCGTTAGCGAGTTCCTACGAGCAGTACTTC
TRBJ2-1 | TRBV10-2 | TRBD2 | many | CASSDGLAEYNEQFF | TGCGCCAGCAGTGATGGACTAGCGGAATACAATGAGCAGTTCTTC
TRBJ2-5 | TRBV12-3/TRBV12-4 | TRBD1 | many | CASSVSGTEETQYF | TGTGCCAGCAGTGTCTCCGGGACAGAAGAGACCCAGTACTTC
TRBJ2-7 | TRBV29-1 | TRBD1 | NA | CSVEDLRGQGISYEQYF | TGCAGCGTTGAAGATCTTCGGGGACAGGGAATCTCCTACGAGCAGTACTTC
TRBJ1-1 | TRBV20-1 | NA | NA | CSAQEQGSPPEAFF | TGCAGTGCCCAAGAACAGGGTTCCCCACCTGAAGCTTTCTTT
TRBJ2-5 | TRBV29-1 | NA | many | CSVGGVQETQYF | TGCAGCGTTGGGGGGGTCCAAGAGACCCAGTACTTC
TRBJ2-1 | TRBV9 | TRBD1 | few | CASSVASFLISGTGEDNEQFF | TGTGCCAGCAGCGTAGCATCGTTTTTGATCTCCGGGACAGGGGAGGACAATGAGCAGTTCTTC
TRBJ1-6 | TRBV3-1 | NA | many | CASSQMGSSYNSPLHF | TGTGCCAGCAGCCAGATGGGCAGCTCCTATAATTCACCCCTCCACTTT
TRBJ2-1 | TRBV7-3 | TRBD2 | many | CASSLLAGGPYEQFF | TGTGCCAGCAGCTTACTGGCGGGAGGGCCCTATGAGCAGTTCTTC
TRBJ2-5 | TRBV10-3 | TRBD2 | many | CAISGQGTGTSGAGTQYF | TGTGCCATTAGCGGACAGGGGACAGGGACTAGCGGCGCGGGGACCCAGTACTTC
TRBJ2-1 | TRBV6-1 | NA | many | CASSTHQGGPYNEQFF | TGTGCCAGCAGTACTCACCAAGGAGGGCCCTACAATGAGCAGTTCTTC
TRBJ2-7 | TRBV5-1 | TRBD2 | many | CASSLGLAGVAYEQYF | TGCGCCAGCAGCTTAGGGCTAGCGGGAGTCGCCTACGAGCAGTACTTC